Below, 2 T cell receptor beta chains from the same sample are listed, as sequenced in a study of T cell responses to AZD1222 COVID-19 vaccine. Generated by immunoSEQ multiplex PCR, the TCRdb table keeps only in-frame clones and is missing some. The table shows around 120,000 clones, with about 86% occurring only once. The sample was peripheral blood, taken on day 0 of AZD1222 vaccination. The receptors originated from an adult in good health.

V and J are TRBV7-9 and TRBJ1-2; D unresolved. Germline CDR1 reads SEHNR; CDR2 reads FQNEAQ (reference sequence). CDR3 length: 15 amino acids. V lost 5 bases, J lost 2 bases, and 15 bases lay in between. CDR3 nucleotide sequence: TGTGCCAGCAGCCCCGCCGGGCGTCCCAACTATGGCTACACCTTC. It translates to CASSPAGRPNYGYTF.

The CDR3 sequence: CASSPDRGLNQPQHF. CDR3 DNA sequence: TGTGCCAGCAGCCCTGACAGGGGGCTCAATCAGCCCCAGCATTTT. The J gene is TRBJ1-5, the V gene TRBV5-4; TRBD1 aligns across 10 bases. Germline CDR1 SGHNT, CDR2 YYREEE (reference sequence). The J segment lost 3 bases and the V segment lost 4 bases, leaving 4 bases of the junction unmatched. The CDR3 totals 15 residues.